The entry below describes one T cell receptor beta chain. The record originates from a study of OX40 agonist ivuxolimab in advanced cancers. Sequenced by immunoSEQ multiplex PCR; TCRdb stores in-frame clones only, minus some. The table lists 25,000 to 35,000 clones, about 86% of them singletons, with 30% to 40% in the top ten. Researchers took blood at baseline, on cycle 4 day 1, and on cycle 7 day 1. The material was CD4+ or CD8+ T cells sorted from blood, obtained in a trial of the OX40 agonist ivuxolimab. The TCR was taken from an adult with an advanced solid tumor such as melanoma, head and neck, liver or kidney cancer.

The CDR3 reads CASSPSVRQGITDTQYF. In nucleotides, the CDR3 is TGTGCCAGCAGCCCCAGCGTTAGACAGGGCATCACAGATACGCAGTATTTT. V gene TRBV7-9 combines with J gene TRBJ2-3; 7 bases are a match to TRBD1. In germline, CDR1 is SEHNR, CDR2 FQNEAQ (reference sequence). This CDR3 spans 17 amino acids. The V gene end was trimmed by 5 bases and the J gene end by 2 bases; junction bases not matched to a gene: 13.